A selection of T cell receptor beta chains follows, all from one sample in a study of cytomegalovirus exposure and HLA in healthy donors. Using immunoSEQ multiplex PCR, the repertoire was profiled, and TCRdb retains in-frame clones only, with some absent. The data show over 150,000 clones, about 80% seen once. The sequencing sample was made of PBMCs. The receptors shown here come from a man aged 25 to 40 in good health and CMV-seropositive. Each CDR3 is given with its conserved first and last residue. A D gene is named only where the DNA matches it firmly. Where a row states a size, it is once, few, many or the class of an expanded clone; other rows omit it.

j_call	v_call	d_call	clone_size	cdr3_nt	cdr3_aa
TRBJ2-7	TRBV7-6	NA	few	TGTGCCAGCAGCTTAAGGACATCGTCCTACGAGCAGTACTTC	CASSLRTSSYEQYF
TRBJ2-3	TRBV5-6	TRBD1	NA	TGTGCCAGCAGCCAGGGACAGGGGAGGGATACGCAGTATTTT	CASSQGQGRDTQYF
TRBJ2-7	TRBV4-3	NA	few	TGCGCCAGCAGCCAAGGTCGATCAGGTTACGAGCAGTACTTC	CASSQGRSGYEQYF
TRBJ2-5	TRBV14	NA	NA	TGTGCCAGCAGCCAGCGACTAGTCTCAGAGACCCAGTACTTC	CASSQRLVSETQYF
TRBJ1-4	TRBV4-3	NA	NA	TGCGCCAGCAGCCAAGACAGGGTTAGGGAAAAACTGTTTTTT	CASSQDRVREKLFF
TRBJ2-2	TRBV5-4	NA	NA	TGTGCCAGCAGCTTAAGGGGTATAGCCGGGGAGCTGTTTTTT	CASSLRGIAGELFF
TRBJ1-4	TRBV28	TRBD1	NA	TGTGCCAGCAGTTCGCCTCCGGGACAGGGGGCCCCGGGTGGGGAAAAACTGTTTTTT	CASSSPPGQGAPGGEKLFF
TRBJ2-5	TRBV5-1	TRBD1	NA	TGCGCCAGCAGCGAGGGACAGCAAGAGACCCAGTACTTC	CASSEGQQETQYF
TRBJ2-3	TRBV5-1	NA	NA	TGCGCCAGCAGTGCGCATGCAGATACGCAGTATTTT	CASSAHADTQYF
TRBJ2-1	TRBV30	TRBD1	NA	TGTGCCTGGACTCTTACAAGGACAGGTAGAAGCAATGAGCAGTTCTTC	CAWTLTRTGRSNEQFF
TRBJ1-1	TRBV25-1	TRBD1	NA	TGTGCCAGCAGTCCACAGGGGTTTGGGACTGAAGCTTTCTTT	CASSPQGFGTEAFF
TRBJ2-7	TRBV27	NA	NA	TGTGCCAGCAGTTTTGGCGAGGCCTACGAGCAGTACTTC	CASSFGEAYEQYF
TRBJ2-3	TRBV6-1	TRBD1	few	TGTGCCATCCAGACAGGGTGGAGCACAGATACGCAGTATTTT	CAIQTGWSTDTQYF
TRBJ2-3	TRBV5-1	NA	NA	TGCGCCAGCAGCTTACGCCAACAAGAACTAGCCAGCACAGATACGCAGTATTTT	CASSLRQQELASTDTQYF
TRBJ1-6	TRBV27	NA	NA	TGTGCCAGCAGTTTACGCGGCTTGAATTCACCCCTCCACTTT	CASSLRGLNSPLHF
TRBJ1-6	TRBV11-2	NA	once	TGTGCCAGCAGCTCTTTATTCCAGTTGAATTCACCCCTCCACTTT	CASSSLFQLNSPLHF
TRBJ2-7	TRBV5-1	TRBD1	NA	TGCGCCAGCAGCTTTGGAGGACAGGGGAGGGAGCAGTACTTC	CASSFGGQGREQYF
TRBJ2-1	TRBV5-1	NA	NA	TGCGCCAGCAGCTTGTACAGGGACTACAATGAGCAGTTCTTC	CASSLYRDYNEQFF
TRBJ1-4	TRBV29-1	TRBD1	few	TGCAGCGTTCTCAGGGGGACGACTAATGAAAAACTGTTTTTT	CSVLRGTTNEKLFF
TRBJ2-2	TRBV7-3	TRBD1	once	TGTGCCAGCAGCTCACGGGGACAGGGAATATCGGAGCTGTTTTTT	CASSSRGQGISELFF
TRBJ2-7	TRBV6-5	TRBD1	NA	TGTGCCAGCAGTTACGATGGGACAGGGGGCCGCGAGCAGTACTTC	CASSYDGTGGREQYF
TRBJ1-5	TRBV5-6	TRBD1	few	TGTGCCAGCAGCATCGGACAGGGGAGCCCCCCCCAGCATTTT	CASSIGQGSPPQHF
TRBJ1-5	TRBV2	TRBD1	few	TGTGCCAGCAGTCCCCGGGACAGGGGCCTTGCTAGCAATCAGCCCCAGCATTTT	CASSPRDRGLASNQPQHF
TRBJ1-2	TRBV27	NA	NA	TGTGCCAGCAGTAAGACAGCGAACTATGGCTACACCTTC	CASSKTANYGYTF
TRBJ2-7	TRBV30	NA	NA	TGTGCCTGGACCGAGGGGGGGTTTTTCTACGAGCAGTACTTC	CAWTEGGFFYEQYF
TRBJ2-5	TRBV5-4	NA	NA	TGTGCCAGCAGCTTCGACAGGCAAGAGACCCAGTACTTC	CASSFDRQETQYF
TRBJ1-1	TRBV9	TRBD1	NA	TGTGCCAGCAGCAAAGACAGGGTGAACACTGAAGCTTTCTTT	CASSKDRVNTEAFF
TRBJ2-7	TRBV27	NA	NA	TGTGCCACCCCCGGGGTGGGGGCCTCGGCATACGAGCAGTACTTC	CATPGVGASAYEQYF
TRBJ2-3	TRBV10-3	TRBD2	NA	TGTGCCATCGTTAGCGGGGACACAGATACGCAGTATTTT	CAIVSGDTDTQYF
TRBJ2-1	TRBV7-9	NA	NA	TGTGCCAGCAGCTTAGGTCGTGGAGGCTACAATGAGCAGTTCTTC	CASSLGRGGYNEQFF
TRBJ1-4	TRBV15	TRBD1	NA	TGTGCCACCAGCAGACGGGACAGGGGGGAAAAACTGTTTTTT	CATSRRDRGEKLFF
TRBJ1-5	TRBV27	NA	NA	TGTGCCAGCAGCCTAGCGGGGATAAGCAATCAGCCCCAGCATTTT	CASSLAGISNQPQHF
TRBJ2-4	TRBV30	TRBD1	NA	TGTGCCTGGAGACCGGACAGGAAGTTAGCCAAAAACATTCAGTACTTC	CAWRPDRKLAKNIQYF
TRBJ1-1	TRBV6-6	NA	NA	TGTGCCAGCACACAGGGAAGAAACACTGAAGCTTTCTTT	CASTQGRNTEAFF
TRBJ2-1	TRBV5-4	TRBD1	NA	TGTGCCAGCAGCCCGGGACAGGGATTGGGCAATGAGCAGTTCTTC	CASSPGQGLGNEQFF
TRBJ2-6	TRBV30	TRBD1	NA	TGTGCCTGGAGTGTACAGGGGGGTCGGGCCAACGTCCTGACTTTC	CAWSVQGGRANVLTF
TRBJ2-5	TRBV12-5	NA	NA	TGTGCTAGTGGTTTGGTCTTAGACAGAGTGGCCGGAGAGACCCAGTACTTC	CASGLVLDRVAGETQYF
TRBJ2-3	TRBV6-6	TRBD2	few	TGTGCCAGCAGTACTAGCGGGGGCACCACAGATACGCAGTATTTT	CASSTSGGTTDTQYF
TRBJ2-5	TRBV5-1	NA	NA	TGCGCCAGCAGCCTCCAAGAGACCCAGTACTTC	CASSLQETQYF
TRBJ2-2	TRBV9	TRBD1	NA	TGTGCCAGCAGCTCGCCGGGACAGGGGGGGAGCGGGGAGCTGTTTTTT	CASSSPGQGGSGELFF
TRBJ2-1	TRBV2	TRBD2	NA	TGTGCCAGCAGTGTACCCCGGCGGGGGAATTACAATGAGCAGTTCTTC	CASSVPRRGNYNEQFF
TRBJ1-2	TRBV29-1	NA	NA	TGCAGCGTTGAAGATACGTGGGCAGGGGTTGGCTACACCTTC	CSVEDTWAGVGYTF
TRBJ2-7	TRBV19	NA	few	TGTGCCAGTAGTCGACAGGTTTCTGGGGAGCAGTACTTC	CASSRQVSGEQYF
TRBJ1-5	TRBV28	TRBD1	NA	TGTGCCAGCAGTTTGGGTACGACAGGGGGTAATCAGCCCCAGCATTTT	CASSLGTTGGNQPQHF
TRBJ1-5	TRBV27	NA	NA	TGTGCCAGCAGTTTGGGCCAGGGAGGCCAGCCCCAGCATTTT	CASSLGQGGQPQHF
TRBJ2-5	TRBV13	TRBD2	NA	TGTGCCAGCAGCCCGGGGACTAGCGCTTGGGAGACCCAGTACTTC	CASSPGTSAWETQYF